The 15 T cell receptor beta chains given below trace back to one sample, sequenced in a study of cytomegalovirus exposure and HLA in healthy donors. PCR used 60 Vbeta primers and 13 Jbeta primers. Sequencing used immunoSEQ multiplex PCR; TCRdb keeps in-frame clones, though not all of them. The repertoire shows 130,000 to 150,000 clones; the top ten hold under 3.5%. Material: PBMCs. The source of these receptors is a man in his forties or fifties in good health and CMV-seronegative.

This chain links TRBV19 with TRBJ1-1, with D unclear. V shed 5 bases and J shed 1 base, with 8 bases lying between them. The germline CDR1 and CDR2 sequences are LNHDA and SQIVND (reference sequence). The CDR3 contains 13 residues. The CDR3 region has the DNA TGTGCCAGTAGTTGGGCAAGGAACACTGAAGCTTTCTTT. Translating gives CASSWARNTEAFF.

This rearrangement joins TRBV7-8 to TRBJ2-7, with TRBD2 matching over 9 bases. With 0 bases clipped from V and 5 bases from J, the junction kept 5 bases outside the gene matches. The CDR3 length is 15 residues. CDR1 SGHVS and CDR2 FQNEAQ come from the germline V gene. CDR3: CASSLAWLAGHEQYF. DNA for the CDR3: TGTGCCAGCAGCTTAGCCTGGCTAGCGGGGCACGAGCAGTACTTC.

The chain links TRBV4-3 to TRBJ2-2; maybe TRBD1 (6 bases). The germline V gene has CDR1 LGHNA and CDR2 YSLEER. This CDR3 has 16 residues. Deletions cut 0 bases from V and 6 bases from J, with 14 bases between. The CDR3 nucleotides read TGCGCCAGCAGCCAAGATCCCTTGACAGGCCCCGGGGAGCTGTTTTTT. This translates into CASSQDPLTGPGELFF.

The chain recombines TRBV19 with TRBJ1-1, with a possible D match to TRBD1 (6 bases). Per germline, CDR1 LNHDA and CDR2 SQIVND (reference sequence). Trimming removed 4 bases at V and 11 bases at J, with 14 bases between. The CDR3 is 12 residues long. The CDR3 protein is CASSRQEPWAFF. DNA of the CDR3: TGTGCCAGTAGTAGACAGGAACCCTGGGCTTTCTTT.

This chain joins TRBV4-2 and TRBJ2-3; 7 positions agree with TRBD1. Germline CDR1 reads LGHNA; CDR2 reads YNFKEQ. This CDR3 has 18 residues. The junction had 12 bases not matched to a gene; V was cut back by 3 bases and J by 0 bases. CDR3 loop: CASSQVMGQILSTDTQYF. The CDR3 coding sequence is TGTGCCAGCAGCCAGGTAATGGGACAGATCCTTAGCACAGATACGCAGTATTTT.

The chain combines TRBV4-3 with TRBJ2-7, with D possibly TRBD2 on 6 matching bases. Deletions cut 0 bases from V and 4 bases from J, with 13 bases between. The CDR3 consists of 15 residues. Germline V CDR1 and CDR2: LGHNA, YSLEER. In DNA, the CDR3 is TGCGCCAGCAGCCAAGATGCTGGGACTGGGTACGAGCAGTACTTC. This translates into CASSQDAGTGYEQYF.

The rearrangement joins TRBV11-3 to TRBJ2-7; weak D call: TRBD1 (5 bases). Looked up from germline, CDR1 is SGHNT and CDR2 is YENEEA. The CDR3 extends over 14 amino acids. With 6 bases removed from V and 2 bases from J, the gap between germline ends came to 14 bases. CDR3 coding DNA: TGTGCCAGCAGTCCGAAAGGGGCGGCCTACGAGCAGTACTTC. Translated: CASSPKGAAYEQYF.

The V gene is TRBV4-3, the J gene TRBJ1-2; D perhaps matches TRBD1 (6 bases). The germline gives CDR1 LGHNA, CDR2 YSLEER. V lost 0 bases to trimming and J lost 4 bases, with 12 bases between them. The CDR3 extends over 15 amino acids. The CDR3 protein is CASSQDWGGAYGYTF. CDR3 in DNA: TGCGCCAGCAGCCAAGATTGGGGGGGGGCCTATGGCTACACCTTC.

This chain uses TRBV28 with TRBJ2-5, with TRBD2 matching 7 bases. The CDR3 contains 13 residues. Germline V CDR1 and CDR2: MDHEN, SYDVKM. V trimming: 5 bases; J trimming: 4 bases; junction bases outside the gene matches: 4. The CDR3 DNA reads as TGTGCCAGCAGTCCCCCGGGGGGAGAGACCCAGTACTTC. This translates into CASSPPGGETQYF.

The chain employs TRBV5-6 and TRBJ1-3; TRBD1 agrees at 8 bases. This CDR3 is built from 16 residues. V gave up 0 bases and J gave up 0 bases; unmatched junction bases: 2. CDR1 SGHDT and CDR2 YYEEEE come from the germline V gene. CDR3 coding DNA: TGTGCCAGCAGCTTGGGTACAGGGGGCTCTGGAAACACCATATATTTT. It encodes CASSLGTGGSGNTIYF.

This chain joins TRBV28 and TRBJ1-2, with 8 bases lining up with TRBD1. With 3 bases clipped from V and 4 bases from J, the junction kept 16 bases outside the gene matches. This CDR3 spans 18 amino acids. Per the germline V gene, CDR1 is MDHEN and CDR2 is SYDVKM. In DNA form, the CDR3 reads TGTGCCAGCAGTTTTGCGGGACTCAGGGGGCAAGGATCCTATGGCTACACCTTC. Protein product: CASSFAGLRGQGSYGYTF.

The rearrangement uses TRBV28 and TRBJ1-4; 9 positions match TRBD1. The V gene end was trimmed by 3 bases and the J gene end by 8 bases; junction bases not matched to a gene: 7. This CDR3 is built from 15 residues. Germline-derived CDR1 and CDR2 are MDHEN and SYDVKM. CDR3 nucleotides: TGTGCCAGCAGTTTCGAGGGACAGGGATGGGAAAAACTGTTTTTT. Amino acids: CASSFEGQGWEKLFF.

This rearrangement joins TRBV27 to TRBJ1-2; 7 bases map to TRBD1. The CDR3 totals 15 residues. The ends lost 2 bases at V and 7 bases at J; junction bases unmatched: 10. Per the germline V gene, CDR1 is MNHEY and CDR2 is SMNVEV (reference sequence). CDR3: CASSLEWGGTVGYTF. The CDR3 DNA reads TGTGCCAGCAGTTTAGAGTGGGGTGGGACAGTTGGCTACACCTTC.

CDR3 bases: TGCGCCAGCAGCCAAGGGCGGAAGAACACTGAAGCTTTCTTT. This codes for CASSQGRKNTEAFF. The genes are TRBV4-3 and TRBJ1-1, with no clear D. Trimming removed 1 base from V and 1 base from J, with 7 bases in between. CDR3 length equals 14 residues. Germline V lookup: CDR1 LGHNA, CDR2 YSLEER.

The CDR3 reads CASSLVHRTFYEQYF. CDR3 coding DNA: TGTGCCAGCAGCTTAGTCCACCGGACATTTTACGAGCAGTACTTC. The chain joins TRBV11-2 to TRBJ2-7; D might be TRBD1 (5 bases). Germline CDR1 and CDR2: SGHAT and FQNNGV. Trimming took 1 base from V and 4 from J, leaving 14 bases between them. This CDR3 has 15 residues. Full variable domain (rest looked up from reference TRBV11-2 and TRBJ2-7): EAGVAQSPRYKIIEKRQSVAFWCNPISGHATLYWYQQILGQGPKLLIQFQNNGVVDDSQLPKDRFSAERLKGVDSTLKIQPAKLEDSAVYLCASSLVHRTFYEQYFGPGTRLTVT.